The 24 T cell receptor beta chains below all came from one sample that was sequenced in a study of blood T cell repertoires in COVID-19. Sequenced by immunoSEQ multiplex PCR; TCRdb stores in-frame clones only, minus some. The sample consists of some 180,000 clones, just under 85% of them appearing once. The sample comprised peripheral blood. All receptors derive from a woman aged 80 or older with COVID-19, enrolled during active disease.

The V gene is TRBV6-5, the J gene TRBJ2-1; D is possibly TRBD2 (5 bases). CDR3 size: 14 residues. V lost 4 bases to trimming and J lost 3 bases, with 10 bases between them. Germline CDR1 and CDR2: MNHEY and SVGAGI. This CDR3 is CASSFWENYNEQFF. The CDR3 DNA reads TGTGCCAGCAGTTTCTGGGAGAACTACAATGAGCAGTTCTTC.

This chain links TRBV5-8 with TRBJ1-1; D may be TRBD1 (5 bases). The CDR3 contains 14 residues. CDR1 is SGHTS, CDR2 YDEGEE, per germline. V lost 4 bases and J 1 base, leaving 11 bases between the germline ends. CDR3 residues: CASSRWGGNTEAFF. CDR3 DNA sequence: TGTGCCAGCAGCCGGTGGGGGGGGAACACTGAAGCTTTCTTT.

The chain combines TRBV10-3 with TRBJ1-2; 8 bases match TRBD1. CDR1 ENHRY and CDR2 SYGVKD come from the germline V gene. There are 13 residues in the CDR3. The junction had 7 bases not matched to a gene; V was cut back by 6 bases and J by 7 bases. The CDR3 DNA reads as TGTGCCATCAGAGTCGTGGGGACAGGTGGCTACACCTTC. Protein product: CAIRVVGTGGYTF.

This chain uses TRBV25-1 with TRBJ1-6, with 9 bases identical to TRBD1. Looked up from germline, CDR1 is MGHDK and CDR2 is SYGVNS. The CDR3 runs to 15 residues. V lost 6 bases and J lost 6; bases outside the gene matches: 6. The DNA for the CDR3 is TGTGCCAGCAGGGGGGGACAGGGATCTAATTCACCCCTCCACTTT. This encodes CASRGGQGSNSPLHF.

This clone was detected only a few times. This chain uses TRBV29-1 with TRBJ1-2; D is unclear. The CDR3 runs to 12 residues. V dropped 5 bases and J dropped 4 bases, with 11 bases sitting between them. The V gene's germline CDR1 is SQVTM and CDR2 ANQGSEA. In nucleotides, the CDR3 is TGCAGCGTTCGGCCTGGCGGCTATGGCTACACCTTC. Translation: CSVRPGGYGYTF.

The chain joins TRBV2 to TRBJ1-1; the match to TRBD1 covers 7 bases. The CDR3 is 13 residues long. J lost 4 bases, V lost 8 bases, and 7 bases had no gene match. Germline CDR1 reads SNHLY; CDR2 reads FYNNEI. CDR3 residues: CASCPGGGTEAFF. Here the CDR3 DNA reads TGTGCCAGCTGCCCAGGGGGAGGCACTGAAGCTTTCTTT. Combining the CDR3 with reference TRBV2 and TRBJ1-1 gives the whole variable domain EPEVTQTPSHQVTQMGQEVILRCVPISNHLYFYWYRQILGQKVEFLVSFYNNEISEKSEIFDDQFSVERPDGSNFTLKIRSTKLEDSAMYFCASCPGGGTEAFFGQGTRLTVV.

This clone was seen just once. The chain employs TRBV9 and TRBJ2-7; 7 bases align to TRBD2. With V trimmed by 0 bases and J by 0 bases, 3 bases remained unmatched. Germline V gene sequence: CDR1 SGDLS, CDR2 YYNGEE. This CDR3 comprises 15 residues. DNA for the CDR3: TGTGCCAGCAGCGTAGAAGGCGGGAGCTCCTACGAGCAGTACTTC. It codes for CASSVEGGSSYEQYF.

CDR3 in amino acids: CASSETHDREQYF. As DNA, the CDR3 is TGTGCCAGCAGTGAAACCCACGACAGGGAGCAGTACTTC. The chain uses TRBV6-1 and TRBJ2-7, with TRBD1 as a possible D gene (6 bases). Trimming took off 2 bases at V and 7 bases at J, with 12 bases between the two ends. Germline values: CDR1 MNHNS, CDR2 SASEGT. This CDR3 contains 13 residues.

This clone was seen a single time. The junction shows a germline mismatch at one end, possibly a read error. The J gene is TRBJ2-5, the V gene TRBV2; the match to TRBD1 covers 8 bases. CDR1 SNHLY and CDR2 FYNNEI come from the germline V gene. This CDR3 is 13 amino acids long. Here the CDR3 DNA reads TGTGCCATCCAGACAGGGGAACAAGGGACCCAGTACTTC. Protein product: CAIQTGEQGTQYF.

The rearrangement uses TRBV9 and TRBJ2-5, with D possibly matching TRBD1 (6 bases). Germline V gives CDR1 SGDLS, CDR2 YYNGEE. This CDR3 comprises 15 residues. V gave up 3 bases and J gave up 4 bases, with 16 bases separating them. The CDR3 spells CASSAPGQGSETQYF. The CDR3 bases are TGTGCCAGCAGCGCACCGGGACAAGGCTCAGAGACCCAGTACTTC.

The genes are TRBV21-1 and TRBJ1-2; the DNA was not used to check the table's D call, TRBD1. TRBV21-1 is a known pseudogene. This CDR3 has 17 amino acids. The CDR3, as DNA: TGTGCCAGCAGCAACGCGACTCAGGACAGGGGCAGGGTTGGCTACACCTTC. Its translation is CASSNATQDRGRVGYTF.

The chain combines TRBV5-6 with TRBJ2-7; the D gene is possibly TRBD1 (5 bases). V was clipped by 4 bases and J by 2 bases, with 16 bases between them. The germline CDR1 and CDR2 sequences are SGHDT and YYEEEE. The CDR3 consists of 15 residues. CDR3 coding DNA: TGTGCCAGCAGCCCGGTGGGGCGGCGCACCTACGAGCAGTACTTC. Translated: CASSPVGRRTYEQYF.

V usage is TRBV19 and J usage is TRBJ1-1; perhaps TRBD1 as D (5 bases). Germline CDR1 reads LNHDA; CDR2 reads SQIVND (reference sequence). The germline V and J ends were trimmed by 8 bases and 6 bases, with 13 bases remaining between them. The CDR3 spans 12 residues. DNA of the CDR3: TGTGCCAGTGTTGACAGCCTTTCTGAAGCTTTCTTT. Translation gives CASVDSLSEAFF.

The chain carries TRBV15 and TRBJ1-1; D is possibly TRBD1 (5 bases). Germline lookup yields CDR1 LNHNV and CDR2 YYDKDF (reference sequence). Trimming shortened V by 0 bases and J by 8 bases, and 10 bases separated the two germline ends. The CDR3 extends over 13 amino acids. In nucleotides, the CDR3 is TGTGCCACCAGCAGAGATCGGGGGACGGAAGCTTTCTTT. Protein sequence: CATSRDRGTEAFF. The full variable domain, its missing parts supplied by reference TRBV15 and TRBJ1-1, is DAMVIQNPRYQVTQFGKPVTLSCSQTLNHNVMYWYQQKSSQAPKLLFHYYDKDFNNEADTPDNFQSRRPNTSFCFLDIRSPGLGDTAMYLCATSRDRGTEAFFGQGTRLTVV.

DNA of the CDR3: TGTGCCACCAGTGATTCCCAAGGACAGAACGCGAACACCGGGGAGCTGTTTTTT. This encodes CATSDSQGQNANTGELFF. The chain joins TRBV24-1 to TRBJ2-2; possible D gene TRBD1, 6 bases. V lost 2 bases to trimming and J lost 0 bases, with 15 bases between them. The CDR3 is 18 residues long. CDR1 is KGHDR, CDR2 SFDVKD, per germline.

The V call is TRBV19, the J call TRBJ2-5; the match to TRBD1 covers 9 bases. This CDR3 region has 14 residues. The V and J ends lost 5 bases and 5 bases, in that order; junction bases with no gene match: 6. Germline V gives CDR1 LNHDA, CDR2 SQIVND (reference sequence). The CDR3 is CASSPQGAFETQYF. DNA for the CDR3: TGTGCCAGTAGTCCACAGGGGGCTTTTGAGACCCAGTACTTC. Using reference TRBV19 and TRBJ2-5 for the parts outside the CDR3, the full variable domain is DGGITQSPKYLFRKEGQNVTLSCEQNLNHDAMYWYRQDPGQGLRLIYYSQIVNDFQKGDIAEGYSVSREKKESFPLTVTSAQKNPTAFYLCASSPQGAFETQYFGPGTRLLVL.

CDR3 amino acids: CASSLEGGTRNTEAFF. The CDR3 coding sequence is TGCGCCAGCAGCTTGGAAGGTGGGACACGGAACACTGAAGCTTTCTTT. This chain connects TRBV5-1 to TRBJ1-1; possibly TRBD1 for D (6 bases). V was cut by 0 bases and J by 1 base, with 13 bases left in between. CDR3 length: 16 residues. Per the germline V gene, CDR1 is SGHRS and CDR2 is YFSETQ.

The count of this clone is one. This sequence joins TRBV11-2 and TRBJ1-1; D uncertain. V lost 4 bases to trimming and J lost 0 bases, with 12 bases between them. The CDR3 runs to 15 residues. Germline CDR1 SGHAT, CDR2 FQNNGV. This CDR3 is CASSYWGAMNTEAFF. The CDR3, as DNA: TGTGCCAGCAGCTATTGGGGAGCCATGAACACTGAAGCTTTCTTT.

This chain uses TRBV7-9 with TRBJ1-4, with TRBD1 identical over 7 bases. Trimming took 3 bases from V and 4 from J; bases not matched to a gene: 2. The CDR3 is 14 amino acids. Per germline, CDR1 SEHNR and CDR2 FQNEAQ (reference sequence). This CDR3 is CASSFGTDNEKLFF. The CDR3 nucleotides read TGTGCCAGCAGCTTCGGGACAGATAATGAAAAACTGTTTTTT. The variable domain in full, with the rest retrieved from reference TRBV7-9 and TRBJ1-4, is DTGVSQNPRHKITKRGQNVTFRCDPISEHNRLYWYRQTLGQGPEFLTYFQNEAQLEKSRLLSDRFSAERPKGSFSTLEIQRTEQGDSAMYLCASSFGTDNEKLFFGSGTQLSVL.

V usage is TRBV28 and J usage is TRBJ1-2, with D maybe TRBD1 (5 bases). V gave up 5 bases and J gave up 0 bases, with 13 bases separating them. The V gene's germline CDR1 is MDHEN and CDR2 SYDVKM. This CDR3 has 15 amino acids. As DNA, the CDR3 is TGTGCCAGCAGTGGTCAGGGAAGATCTAACTATGGCTACACCTTC. Translated: CASSGQGRSNYGYTF.

The rearrangement joins TRBV7-3 to TRBJ2-5; possible D gene TRBD1, 6 bases. Germline assignment: CDR1 SGHTA and CDR2 FQGTGA. The CDR3 covers 14 residues. The germline V and J ends were trimmed by 5 bases and 5 bases, with 15 bases remaining between them. As DNA, the CDR3 is TGTGCCAGCAGCACCCAGGGGAATGGGGAGACCCAGTACTTC. Translation: CASSTQGNGETQYF.

V gene TRBV3-1 (or the pseudogene TRBV3-2) combines with J gene TRBJ1-1, with 7 bases identical to TRBD1. J lost 1 base, V lost 6 bases, and 14 bases had no gene match. This CDR3 is built from 17 residues. Germline V gives CDR1 LGHDT, CDR2 YNNKEL (reference sequence). The CDR3 is CASSLDRVGGENTEAFF. CDR3 in DNA: TGTGCCAGCAGTCTCGACAGGGTAGGAGGAGAGAACACTGAAGCTTTCTTT.

V usage is TRBV19 and J usage is TRBJ1-2; a weak D match, TRBD1 (6 bases). CDR1 is LNHDA, CDR2 SQIVND, per germline (reference sequence). CDR3 length: 12 residues. Between the trimmed V and J ends, which lost 5 bases and 4 bases, there was a span of 8 bases. CDR3 in amino acids: CASSLQGYGYTF. CDR3 in DNA: TGTGCCAGTAGTTTACAGGGCTATGGCTACACCTTC.

Concerning this clone itself: Its ends do not fully match the called genes, so a read error is possible. V and J are TRBV5-8 and TRBJ1-4, with D tentatively TRBD1 (5 bases). The CDR3 is 11 amino acids. Looked up from germline, CDR1 is SGHTS and CDR2 is YDEGEE. CDR3 loop: CASSLARRGIF. CDR3 sequence (DNA): TGTGCCAGCAGCTTGGCCCGGCGGGGGATTTTT.